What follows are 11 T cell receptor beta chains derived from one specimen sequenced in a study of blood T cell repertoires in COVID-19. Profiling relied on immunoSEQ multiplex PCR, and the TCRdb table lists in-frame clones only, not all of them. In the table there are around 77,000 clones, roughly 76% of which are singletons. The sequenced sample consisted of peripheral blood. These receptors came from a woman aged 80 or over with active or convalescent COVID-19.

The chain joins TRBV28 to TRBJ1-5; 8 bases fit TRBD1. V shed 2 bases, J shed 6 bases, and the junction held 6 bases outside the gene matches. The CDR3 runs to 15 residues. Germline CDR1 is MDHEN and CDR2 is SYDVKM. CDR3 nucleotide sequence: TGTGCCAGCAGTTTAGGGCAGGGGGCGAGTCAGCCCCAGCATTTT. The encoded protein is CASSLGQGASQPQHF.

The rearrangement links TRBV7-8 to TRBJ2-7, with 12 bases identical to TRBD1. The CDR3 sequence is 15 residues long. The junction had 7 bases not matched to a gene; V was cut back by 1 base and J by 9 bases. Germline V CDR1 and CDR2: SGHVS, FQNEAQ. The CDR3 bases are TGTGCCAGCAGCTTAGGTGGGACAGGGGGCGGAGGGCAGTACTTC. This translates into CASSLGGTGGGGQYF.

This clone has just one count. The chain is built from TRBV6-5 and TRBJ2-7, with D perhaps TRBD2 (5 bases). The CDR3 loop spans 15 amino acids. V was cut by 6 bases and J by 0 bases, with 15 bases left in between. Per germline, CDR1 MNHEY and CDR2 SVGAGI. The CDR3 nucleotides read TGTGCCAGCAGGTCTTACACGGGAAGCTCCTACGAGCAGTACTTC. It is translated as CASRSYTGSSYEQYF.

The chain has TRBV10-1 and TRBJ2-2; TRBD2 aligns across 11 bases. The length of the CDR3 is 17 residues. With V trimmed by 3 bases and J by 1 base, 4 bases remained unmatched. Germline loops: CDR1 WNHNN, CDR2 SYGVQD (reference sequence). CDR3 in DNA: TGCGCCAGCAGTGATACTAGCGGGGGTATGAACACCGGGGAGCTGTTTTTT. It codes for CASSDTSGGMNTGELFF.

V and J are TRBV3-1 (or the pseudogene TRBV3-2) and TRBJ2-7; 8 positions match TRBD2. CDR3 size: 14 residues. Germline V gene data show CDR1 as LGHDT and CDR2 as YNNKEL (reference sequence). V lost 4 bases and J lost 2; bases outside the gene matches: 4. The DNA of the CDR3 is TGTGCCAGCAGCCGGGGGCGGGGGGCCTACGAGCAGTACTTC. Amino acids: CASSRGRGAYEQYF.

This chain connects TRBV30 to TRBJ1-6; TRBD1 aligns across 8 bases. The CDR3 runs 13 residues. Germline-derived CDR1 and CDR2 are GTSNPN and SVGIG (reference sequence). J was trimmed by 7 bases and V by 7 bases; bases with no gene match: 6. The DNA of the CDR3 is TGTGCCTCACGGACAGGGTTGAATTCACCCCTCCACTTT. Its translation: CASRTGLNSPLHF.

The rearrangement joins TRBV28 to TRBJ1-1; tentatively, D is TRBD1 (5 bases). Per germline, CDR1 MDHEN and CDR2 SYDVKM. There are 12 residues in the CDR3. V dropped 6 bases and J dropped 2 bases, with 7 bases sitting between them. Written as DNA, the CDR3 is TGTGCCAGCAGAGGGGCCAACACTGAAGCTTTCTTT. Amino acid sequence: CASRGANTEAFF.

The CDR3 spells CASSLAGVWNEQYF. DNA for the CDR3: TGTGCCAGTAGTCTGGCGGGGGTTTGGAACGAGCAGTACTTC. This chain uses TRBV19 with TRBJ2-7, with TRBD2 matching 7 bases. V dropped 5 bases and J dropped 5; count of bases not matched to a gene: 9. Germline CDR1 and CDR2: LNHDA and SQIVND (reference sequence). The CDR3 totals 14 residues.

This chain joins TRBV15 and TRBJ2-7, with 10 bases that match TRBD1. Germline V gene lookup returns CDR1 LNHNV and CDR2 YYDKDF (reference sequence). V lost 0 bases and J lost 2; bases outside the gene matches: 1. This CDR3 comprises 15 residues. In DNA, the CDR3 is TGTGCCACCAGCAGAGACGGGACAGGGGCCTACGAGCAGTACTTC. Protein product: CATSRDGTGAYEQYF.

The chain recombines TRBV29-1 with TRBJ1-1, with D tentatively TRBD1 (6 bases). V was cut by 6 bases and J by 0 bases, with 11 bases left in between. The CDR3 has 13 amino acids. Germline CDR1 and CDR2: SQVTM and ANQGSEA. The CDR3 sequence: CSVGGQLNTEAFF. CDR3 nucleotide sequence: TGCAGCGTAGGGGGACAATTGAACACTGAAGCTTTCTTT.

CDR3 sequence: CASTHRGHEQFF. For the CDR3, the DNA is TGTGCCAGCACGCACAGGGGACATGAGCAGTTCTTC. This sequence joins TRBV12-3 or TRBV12-4 and TRBJ2-1; 7 bases align to TRBD1. The CDR3 loop spans 12 amino acids. V trimming: 7 bases; J trimming: 8 bases; junction bases outside the gene matches: 5.